This TCR beta chain originates from a study of T cell responses to AZD1222 COVID-19 vaccine. Points from the study as a whole: At baseline, just a handful of AZD1222 recipients tested seropositive.

The CDR3 has 14 residues. V lost 3 bases and J 2 bases, leaving 12 bases between the germline ends. Per the germline V gene, CDR1 is SQVTM and CDR2 is ANQGSEA. This table comes from immunoSEQ multiplex PCR, and its TCRdb copy is limited to in-frame clones, with some not included. The table includes around 120,000 clones, about 90% detected once. For this clone: What it binds is not known.

The sequencing here drew on peripheral blood, taken on day 0 of AZD1222 vaccination. The receptor's source is an adult in good health. This chain uses TRBV29-1 with TRBJ2-3; D perhaps matches TRBD1 (6 bases). In DNA, the CDR3 is TGCAGCGTTGACCTGACAGGAGCCACAGATACGCAGTATTTT. Its protein is CSVDLTGATDTQYF.